This T cell receptor (beta chain) was recovered during a study of T cell repertoires in cytomegalovirus infection. General study findings and limits: CMV carriers having the relevant HLA were flagged by cumulative public TCR beta family frequency. CMV-specific HLA-C-restricted TCR beta clonotypes dominated the ex vivo response.

The CDR3 loop spans 15 amino acids. With 6 bases clipped from V and 8 bases from J, the junction kept 11 bases outside the gene matches. The germline V gene encodes CDR1 SQVTM and CDR2 ANQGSEA. This clonotype was observed a single time. The antigen is unknown. MiXCR was run by TCRdb on the reads, yielding one entry per CDR3 protein. Among about 890,000 distinct CDR3 sequences, under 40% were seen once, and the ten largest hold roughly 13%. The sample consisted of cultured CD8+ T cells from PBMCs, taken from culture after CMV antigen stimulation. The chain links TRBV29-1 to TRBJ1-6, with 9 bases fitting TRBD1. The TCR comes from a human donor in good health (CMV status not recorded). Some clones in this sample may be carry-over from other donors' samples. The CDR3 spells CSVYLDRGLYSPLHF. CDR3 DNA: TGCAGCGTCTACCTGGACAGGGGATTGTATTCACCCCTCCACTTT. Looking up the rest from reference TRBV29-1 and TRBJ1-6 gives the full variable domain: SAVISQKPSRDICQRGTSLTIQCQVDSQVTMMFWYRQQPGQSLTLIATANQGSEATYESGFVIDKFPISRPNLTFSTLTVSNMSPEDSSIYLCSVYLDRGLYSPLHFGNGTRLTVT.